This TCR beta chain was found in a study of blood T cell repertoires in COVID-19. Study-level information: The study drew acute and convalescent COVID-19 samples from the United States, Italy and Spain. PBMCs, B-cell-depleted T cells, or T cells were the source of the cDNA or gDNA that made up the material.

Under the authors' procedure: How many nucleated cells were present was estimated from reference gene primer amplification. The assay was immunoSEQ multiplex PCR, and TCRdb's table has in-frame clones only and misses some. The D gene and trimming were derived from the DNA, and the V and J assignments and clone size from that table. The data show 15,000 to 20,000 clones, 87% seen once. The V gene's germline CDR1 is SGHDT and CDR2 YYEEEE. After removal of 3 bases from V and 11 bases from J, the junction contained 4 bases not matched to a gene. The CDR3 contains 12 residues. V gene TRBV5-6 combines with J gene TRBJ1-1, with 10 bases lining up with TRBD1. The sample was peripheral blood. This TCR derives from a human donor in a cohort sampled during active COVID-19. The CDR3: CASSSGQGDAFF. The CDR3 nucleotides read TGTGCCAGCAGCTCCGGACAGGGGGATGCTTTCTTT.